The sequence of this T cell receptor beta chain was determined in a study of blood T cell repertoires in COVID-19. Across the study: Acute and convalescent COVID-19 specimens originated in the United States, Italy and Spain. PBMCs, B-cell-depleted T cells, or T cells were the source of the cDNA or gDNA that made up the material.

Sequencing was performed with immunoSEQ multiplex PCR; in TCRdb, only in-frame clones are kept and a portion is missing. Found here are approximately 300,000 clones, roughly 89% of them singletons; the top ten hold approximately 0.84%. The V end was cut by 2 bases, the J end by 6 bases, with 13 bases between. The CDR3 spans 14 residues. Germline V lookup: CDR1 MNHEY, CDR2 SMNVEV (reference sequence). The sample was peripheral blood. V usage is TRBV27 and J usage is TRBJ1-2; D ambiguous. This sequence was found in a young man with acute or convalescent COVID-19. The CDR3 bases are TGTGCCAGCAGTTTAAGACGGAGCGGCGATGGCTACACCTTC. Translating gives CASSLRRSGDGYTF.